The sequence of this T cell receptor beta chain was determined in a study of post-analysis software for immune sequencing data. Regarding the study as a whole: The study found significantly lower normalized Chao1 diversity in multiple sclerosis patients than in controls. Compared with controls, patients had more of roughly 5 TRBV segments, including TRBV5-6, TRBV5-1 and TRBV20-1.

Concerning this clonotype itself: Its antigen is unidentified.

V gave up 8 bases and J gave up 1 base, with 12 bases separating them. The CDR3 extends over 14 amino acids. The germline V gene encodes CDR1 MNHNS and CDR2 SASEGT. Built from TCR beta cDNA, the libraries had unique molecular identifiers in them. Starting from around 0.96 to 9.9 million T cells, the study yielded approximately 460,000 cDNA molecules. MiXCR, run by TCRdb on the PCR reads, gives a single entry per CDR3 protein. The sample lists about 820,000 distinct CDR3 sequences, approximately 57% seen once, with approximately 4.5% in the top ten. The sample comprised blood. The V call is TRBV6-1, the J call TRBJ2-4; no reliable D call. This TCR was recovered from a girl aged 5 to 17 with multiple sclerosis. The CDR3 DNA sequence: TGTGCCAGCTGTCTGTCACTTGCCAAAAACATTCAGTACTTC. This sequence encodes CASCLSLAKNIQYF.